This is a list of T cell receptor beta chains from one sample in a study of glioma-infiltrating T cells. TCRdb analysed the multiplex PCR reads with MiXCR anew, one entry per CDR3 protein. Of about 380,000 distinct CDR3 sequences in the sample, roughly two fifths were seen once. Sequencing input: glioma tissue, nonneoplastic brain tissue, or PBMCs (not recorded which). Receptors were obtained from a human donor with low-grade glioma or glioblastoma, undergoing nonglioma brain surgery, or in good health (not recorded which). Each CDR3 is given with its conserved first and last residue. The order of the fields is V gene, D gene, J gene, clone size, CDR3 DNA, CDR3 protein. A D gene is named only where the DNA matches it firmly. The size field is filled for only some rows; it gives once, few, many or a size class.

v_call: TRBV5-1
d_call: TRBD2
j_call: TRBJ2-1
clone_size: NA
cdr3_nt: TGCGCCAGCAGCTGGGGACTAGCAGAATACAATGAGCAGTTCTTC
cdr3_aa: CASSWGLAEYNEQFF

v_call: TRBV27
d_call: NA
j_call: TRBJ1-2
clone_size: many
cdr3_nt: TGTGCCAGCAGTTTATCGAGTCCTGCCTTCGATGGCTACACCTTC
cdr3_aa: CASSLSSPAFDGYTF

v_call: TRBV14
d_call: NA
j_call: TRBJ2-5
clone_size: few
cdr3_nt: TGTGCCAGCAGCCAACGGCTGACGGAGACCCAGTACTTC
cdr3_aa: CASSQRLTETQYF

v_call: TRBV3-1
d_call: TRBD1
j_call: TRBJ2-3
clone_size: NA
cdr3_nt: TGTGCCAGCAGCCAAGACTCTGGGACAGTCACAGATACGCAGTATTTT
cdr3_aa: CASSQDSGTVTDTQYF

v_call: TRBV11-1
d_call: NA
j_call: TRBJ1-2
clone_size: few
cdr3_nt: TGTGCCAGCAGCTTAGATTCTGCAGGGAGCTTCACCTTC
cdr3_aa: CASSLDSAGSFTF

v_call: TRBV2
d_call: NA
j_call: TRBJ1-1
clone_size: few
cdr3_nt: TGTGCCAGCAGCCCCCTGGGGGAGAACACTGAAGCTTTCTTT
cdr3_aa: CASSPLGENTEAFF

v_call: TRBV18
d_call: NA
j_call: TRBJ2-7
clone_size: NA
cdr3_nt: TGTGCCAGCTCTCGGGGAATCCGAAACTACGAGCAGTACTTC
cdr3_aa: CASSRGIRNYEQYF

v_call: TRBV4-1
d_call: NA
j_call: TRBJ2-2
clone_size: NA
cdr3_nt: TGCGCCAGCAGCCAAGATTGGGGGGAGAGGGGCACCGGGGAGCTGTTTTTT
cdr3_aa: CASSQDWGERGTGELFF

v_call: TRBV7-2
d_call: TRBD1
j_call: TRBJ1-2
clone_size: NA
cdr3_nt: TGTGCCAGCAGCCTCTATACGGTCAGGGGGTGGAAGAGTGGCTACACCTTC
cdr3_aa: CASSLYTVRGWKSGYTF

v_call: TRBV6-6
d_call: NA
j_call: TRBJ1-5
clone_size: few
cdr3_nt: TGTGCCAGCAGTTACTCGATCGTGGGCCAGCCCCAGCATTTT
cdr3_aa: CASSYSIVGQPQHF

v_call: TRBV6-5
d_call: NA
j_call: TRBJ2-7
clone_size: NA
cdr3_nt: TGTGCCAGCAGTGACTCGTTAGGACTAACCTACAATGAGCAGTACTTC
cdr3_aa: CASSDSLGLTYNEQYF

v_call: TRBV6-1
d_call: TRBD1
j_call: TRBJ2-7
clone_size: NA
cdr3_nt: TGTGCCAGCGTCAAGACAGGGGGAACGTACGAGCAGTACTTC
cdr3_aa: CASVKTGGTYEQYF

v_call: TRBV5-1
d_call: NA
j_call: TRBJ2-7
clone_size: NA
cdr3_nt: TGCGCCAGCAGCTCGAGAGGACAGTCCTACGAGCAGTACTTC
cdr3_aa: CASSSRGQSYEQYF

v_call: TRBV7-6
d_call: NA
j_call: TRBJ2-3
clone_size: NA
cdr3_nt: TGTGCCAGCAGCTTAGTTTCTAGAGGGAGCACAGATACGCAGTATTTT
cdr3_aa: CASSLVSRGSTDTQYF

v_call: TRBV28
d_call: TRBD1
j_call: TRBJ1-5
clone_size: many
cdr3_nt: TGTGCCAGCAGTTGGACAGGGGGTGGGAATCAGCCCCAGCATTTT
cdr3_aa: CASSWTGGGNQPQHF

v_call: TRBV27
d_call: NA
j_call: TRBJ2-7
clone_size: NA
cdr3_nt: TGTGCCAGCAGCCCCCGTCCGACGGTGACCTACGAGCAGTACTTC
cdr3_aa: CASSPRPTVTYEQYF

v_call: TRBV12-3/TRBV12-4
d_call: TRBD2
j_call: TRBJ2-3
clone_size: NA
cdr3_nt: TGTGCCAGCAATCCTTTAGCGGGAGAGCTCCCAGATACGCAGTATTTT
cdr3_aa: CASNPLAGELPDTQYF

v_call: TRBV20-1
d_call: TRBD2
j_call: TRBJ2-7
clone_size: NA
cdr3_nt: TGCAGTGCGGCCGGGCTAGCGGGAGTGAACTACGAGCAGTACTTC
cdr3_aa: CSAAGLAGVNYEQYF

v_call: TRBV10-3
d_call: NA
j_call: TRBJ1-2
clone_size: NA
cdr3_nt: TGTGCCATCAGTGACATAAGGGGGAGCTATGGCTACACCTTC
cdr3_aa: CAISDIRGSYGYTF

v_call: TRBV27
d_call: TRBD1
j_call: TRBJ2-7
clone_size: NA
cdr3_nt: TGTGCCAGCAGGGACAGGGGCCTCTCCTACGAGCAGTACTTC
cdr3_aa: CASRDRGLSYEQYF

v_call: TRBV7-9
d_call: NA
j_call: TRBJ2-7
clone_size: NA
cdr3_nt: TGTGCCAGCGGCTTAAGTCGGGGGGCAGGGTTAAGCGAGCAGTACTTC
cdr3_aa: CASGLSRGAGLSEQYF

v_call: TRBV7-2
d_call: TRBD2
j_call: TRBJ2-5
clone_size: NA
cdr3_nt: TGTGCCAGCAGCTTAAGCGGGATGGAGGAGACCCAGTACTTC
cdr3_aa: CASSLSGMEETQYF

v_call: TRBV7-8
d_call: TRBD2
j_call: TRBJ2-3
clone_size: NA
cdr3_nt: TGTGCCAGCAGCTATACTAGCGTAACAGATACGCAGTATTTT
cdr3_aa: CASSYTSVTDTQYF

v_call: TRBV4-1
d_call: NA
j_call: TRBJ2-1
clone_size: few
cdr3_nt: TGCGCCAGCAGCCAAGAGAGCGACGGAGGGTATGAGCAGTTCTTC
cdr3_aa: CASSQESDGGYEQFF

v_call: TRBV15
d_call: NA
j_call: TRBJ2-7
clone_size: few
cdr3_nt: TGTGCCACCAGCAGATCCGCCGGGACACCGGGGTCCTACGAGCAGTACTTC
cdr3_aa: CATSRSAGTPGSYEQYF

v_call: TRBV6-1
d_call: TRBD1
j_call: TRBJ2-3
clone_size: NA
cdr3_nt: TGTGCCATCAGTGAAAAGGACAGGACCGGCACAGATACGCAGTATTTT
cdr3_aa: CAISEKDRTGTDTQYF

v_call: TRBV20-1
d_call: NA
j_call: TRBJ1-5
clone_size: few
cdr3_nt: TGCAGTGCTAGAGATCTAGCGGGGTTTAGCAATCAGCCCCAGCATTTT
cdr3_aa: CSARDLAGFSNQPQHF

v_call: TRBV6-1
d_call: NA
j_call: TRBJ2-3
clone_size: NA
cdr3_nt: TGTGCCATCAGTGAACGACTGGATACGCAGTATTTT
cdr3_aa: CAISERLDTQYF

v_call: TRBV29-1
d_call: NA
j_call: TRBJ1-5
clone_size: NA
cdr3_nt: TGCAGCGTTGAAGTCGCGGGTATAGATCAGCCCCAGCATTTT
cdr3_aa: CSVEVAGIDQPQHF

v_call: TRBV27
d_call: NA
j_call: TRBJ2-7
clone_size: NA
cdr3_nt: TGTGCCAGCAGGGCCTGGACTACCCTATCCTACGAGCAGTACTTC
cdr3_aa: CASRAWTTLSYEQYF

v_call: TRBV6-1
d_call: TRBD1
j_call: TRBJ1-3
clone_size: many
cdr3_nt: TGTGCCACCAGGACAGGGGCTAAATCTGGAAACACCATATATTTT
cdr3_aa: CATRTGAKSGNTIYF

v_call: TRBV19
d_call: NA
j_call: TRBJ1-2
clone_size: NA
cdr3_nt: TGTGCCACTGCGGACAGACCAATTAACTATGGCTACACCTTC
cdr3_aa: CATADRPINYGYTF

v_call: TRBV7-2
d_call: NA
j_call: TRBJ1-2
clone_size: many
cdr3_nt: TGTGCCAGCAGCTTAGTTTACGGCGGCTATGGCTACACCTTC
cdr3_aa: CASSLVYGGYGYTF

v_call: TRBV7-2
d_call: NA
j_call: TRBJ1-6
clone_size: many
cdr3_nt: TGTGCCGGATCTAATACTCTCAATTCACCCCTCCACTTT
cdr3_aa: CAGSNTLNSPLHF

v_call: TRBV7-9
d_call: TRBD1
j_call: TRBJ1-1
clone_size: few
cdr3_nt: TGTGCCAGCAGCTTAGGGGCAGGGGGCTTTGACACTGAAGCTTTCTTT
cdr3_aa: CASSLGAGGFDTEAFF

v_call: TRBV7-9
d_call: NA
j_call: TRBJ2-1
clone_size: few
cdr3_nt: TGTGCCAGCAGCCCCCCTGGGCATGAGCAGTTCTTC
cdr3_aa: CASSPPGHEQFF

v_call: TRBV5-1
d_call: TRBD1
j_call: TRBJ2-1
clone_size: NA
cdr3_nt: TGCGCCAGCAGCGACCGGGACAGGGGGCTCGATGAGCAGTTCTTC
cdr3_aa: CASSDRDRGLDEQFF

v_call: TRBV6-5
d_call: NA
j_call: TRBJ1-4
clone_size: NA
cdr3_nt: TGTGCCAGCAGTTACTCCGCAGGTGCAACTAATGAAAAACTGTTTTTT
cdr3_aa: CASSYSAGATNEKLFF

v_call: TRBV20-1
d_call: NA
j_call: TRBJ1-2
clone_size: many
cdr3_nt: TGCAGTGCCCCCCCCAGTCTCTATGGCTACACCTTC
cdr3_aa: CSAPPSLYGYTF

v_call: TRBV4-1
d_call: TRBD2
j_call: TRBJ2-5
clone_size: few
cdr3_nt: TGCGCCAGCAGCCCGGAGGGAGGGACTAGCTGGGAGACCCAGTACTTC
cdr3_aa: CASSPEGGTSWETQYF

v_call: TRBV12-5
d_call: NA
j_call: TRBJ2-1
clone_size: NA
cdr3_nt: TGTGCTAGTGGTTTTGATAGCCTTGAGCAGTTCTTC
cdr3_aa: CASGFDSLEQFF

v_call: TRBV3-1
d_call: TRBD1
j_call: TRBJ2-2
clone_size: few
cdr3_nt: TGTGCCAGCAGCCAAGGCAGGGGGACGTTCGGGGAGCTGTTTTTT
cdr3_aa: CASSQGRGTFGELFF

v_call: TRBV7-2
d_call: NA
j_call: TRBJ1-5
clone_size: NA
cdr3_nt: TGTGCCAGCAGCTTAGGCGGGGGGACAACTAATCAGCCCCAGCATTTT
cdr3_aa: CASSLGGGTTNQPQHF

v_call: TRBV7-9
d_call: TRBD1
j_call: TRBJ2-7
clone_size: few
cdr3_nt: TGTGCCAGCAGCTTCAGTCCGGGACAGGGAATCTACGAGCAGTACTTC
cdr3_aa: CASSFSPGQGIYEQYF

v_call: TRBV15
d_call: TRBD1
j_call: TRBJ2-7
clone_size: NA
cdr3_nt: TGTGCCACCAGCAACCGGGGACAGGGCAACGAGCAGTACTTC
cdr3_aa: CATSNRGQGNEQYF

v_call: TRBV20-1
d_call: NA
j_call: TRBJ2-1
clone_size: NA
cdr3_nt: TGCAGTGCTAGAGATACCCTCCAAGCTACTGAGCAGTTCTTC
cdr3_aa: CSARDTLQATEQFF

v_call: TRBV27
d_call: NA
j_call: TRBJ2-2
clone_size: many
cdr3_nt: TGTGCCAGCGGAATCAACACCGGGGAGCTGTTTTTT
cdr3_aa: CASGINTGELFF

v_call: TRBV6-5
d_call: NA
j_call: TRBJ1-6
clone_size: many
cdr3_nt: TGTGCCAGCAGTTACTCGGTTGACTACTATAATTCACCCCTCCACTTT
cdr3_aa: CASSYSVDYYNSPLHF

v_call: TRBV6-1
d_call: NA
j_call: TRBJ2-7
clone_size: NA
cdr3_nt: TGTGCCAGCAGGATGATTACCTCCGGGCTCCGAGGTATGTTTGAGTACTTC
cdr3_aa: CASRMITSGLRGMFEYF

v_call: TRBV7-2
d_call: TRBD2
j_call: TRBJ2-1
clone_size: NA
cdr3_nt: TGTGCCAGTCGGACTAGCGGCTACAATGAGCAGTTCTTC
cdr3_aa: CASRTSGYNEQFF

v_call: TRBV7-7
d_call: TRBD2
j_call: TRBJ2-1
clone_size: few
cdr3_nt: TGTGCTAGCAGCCGGGACTACAACTACAATGAGCAGTTCTTC
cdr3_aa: CASSRDYNYNEQFF

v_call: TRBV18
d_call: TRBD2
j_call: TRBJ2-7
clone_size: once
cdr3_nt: TGTGCCAGCTCACCACCGGGACTAGCGGTCTCCTACGAGCAGTACTTC
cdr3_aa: CASSPPGLAVSYEQYF

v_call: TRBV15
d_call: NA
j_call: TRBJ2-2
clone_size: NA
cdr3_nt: TGTGCCACCAGCAGAGGGGAGCCGGACACCGGGGAGCTGTTTTTT
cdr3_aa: CATSRGEPDTGELFF